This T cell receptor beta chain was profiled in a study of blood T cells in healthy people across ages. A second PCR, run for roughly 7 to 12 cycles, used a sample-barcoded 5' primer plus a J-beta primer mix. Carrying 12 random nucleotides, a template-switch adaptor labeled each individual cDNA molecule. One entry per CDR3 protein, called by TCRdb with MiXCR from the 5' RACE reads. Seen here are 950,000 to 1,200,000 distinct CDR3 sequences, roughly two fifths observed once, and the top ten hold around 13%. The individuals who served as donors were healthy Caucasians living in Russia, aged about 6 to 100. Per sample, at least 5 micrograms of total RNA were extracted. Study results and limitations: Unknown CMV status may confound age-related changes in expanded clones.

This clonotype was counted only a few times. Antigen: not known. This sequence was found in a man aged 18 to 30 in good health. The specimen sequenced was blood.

CDR3 region: CASSLEYERGTEAFF. CDR3 sequence (DNA): TGTGCCAGCAGCTTAGAGTACGAGCGGGGCACTGAAGCTTTCTTT. The chain carries TRBV7-8 and TRBJ1-1; no reliable D call. The CDR3 has 15 amino acids. CDR1 and CDR2 (germline): SGHVS, FQNEAQ. Trimming left V 1 base short and J 4 bases short, with 13 bases between.